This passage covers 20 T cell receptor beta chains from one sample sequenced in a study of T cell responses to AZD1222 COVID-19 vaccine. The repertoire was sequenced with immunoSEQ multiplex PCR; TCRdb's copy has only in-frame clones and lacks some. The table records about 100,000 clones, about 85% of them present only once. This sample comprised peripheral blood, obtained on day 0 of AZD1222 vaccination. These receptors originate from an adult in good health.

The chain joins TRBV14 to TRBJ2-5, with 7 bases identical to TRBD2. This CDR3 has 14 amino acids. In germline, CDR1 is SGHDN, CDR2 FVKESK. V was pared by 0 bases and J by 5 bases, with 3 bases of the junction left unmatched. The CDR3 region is CASSQDNGGETQYF. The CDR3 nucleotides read TGTGCCAGCAGCCAAGATAACGGGGGGGAGACCCAGTACTTC.

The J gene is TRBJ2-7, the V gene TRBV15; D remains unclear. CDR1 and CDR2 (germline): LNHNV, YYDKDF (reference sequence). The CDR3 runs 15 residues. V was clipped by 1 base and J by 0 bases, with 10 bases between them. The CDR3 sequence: CATSRVGLSSYEQYF. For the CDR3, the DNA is TGTGCCACCAGCAGAGTTGGGTTGAGCTCCTACGAGCAGTACTTC.

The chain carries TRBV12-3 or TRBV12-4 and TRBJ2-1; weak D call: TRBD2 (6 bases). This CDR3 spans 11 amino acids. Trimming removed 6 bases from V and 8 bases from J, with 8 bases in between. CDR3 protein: CASRRLDEQFF. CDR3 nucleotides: TGTGCCAGCAGGCGACTAGATGAGCAGTTCTTC.

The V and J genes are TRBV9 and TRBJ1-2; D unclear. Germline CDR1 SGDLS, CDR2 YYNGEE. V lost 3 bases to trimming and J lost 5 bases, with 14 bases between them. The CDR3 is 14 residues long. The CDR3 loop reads CASSGNSQGYGYTF. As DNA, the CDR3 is TGTGCCAGCAGCGGAAACTCCCAAGGTTATGGCTACACCTTC.

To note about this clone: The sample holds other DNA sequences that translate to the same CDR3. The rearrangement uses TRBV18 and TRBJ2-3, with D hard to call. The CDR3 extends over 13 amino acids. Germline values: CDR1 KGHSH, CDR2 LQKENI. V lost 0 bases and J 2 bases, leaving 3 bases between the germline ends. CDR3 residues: CASSPPSTDTQYF. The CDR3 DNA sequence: TGTGCCAGCTCACCACCCTCCACAGATACGCAGTATTTT.

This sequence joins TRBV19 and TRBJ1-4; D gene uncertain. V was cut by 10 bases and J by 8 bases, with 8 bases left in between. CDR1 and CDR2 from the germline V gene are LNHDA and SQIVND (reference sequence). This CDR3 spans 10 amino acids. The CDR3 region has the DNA TGTGCCACTGAGGACGAAAAACTGTTTTTT. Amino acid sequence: CATEDEKLFF.

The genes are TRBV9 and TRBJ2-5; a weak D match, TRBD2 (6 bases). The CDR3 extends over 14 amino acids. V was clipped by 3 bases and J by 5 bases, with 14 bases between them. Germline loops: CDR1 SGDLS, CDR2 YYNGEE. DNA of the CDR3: TGTGCCAGCAGCGGAGGAGGGGCTTGGGAGACCCAGTACTTC. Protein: CASSGGGAWETQYF. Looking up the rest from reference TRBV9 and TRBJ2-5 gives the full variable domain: DSGVTQTPKHLITATGQRVTLRCSPRSGDLSVYWYQQSLDQGLQFLIQYYNGEERAKGNILERFSAQQFPDLHSELNLSSLELGDSALYFCASSGGGAWETQYFGPGTRLLVL.

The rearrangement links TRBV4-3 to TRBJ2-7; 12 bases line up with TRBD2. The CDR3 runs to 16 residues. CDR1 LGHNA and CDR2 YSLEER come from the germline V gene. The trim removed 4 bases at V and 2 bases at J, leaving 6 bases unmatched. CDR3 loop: CASSLLAGGSPYEQYF. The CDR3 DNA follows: TGCGCCAGCAGCCTACTAGCGGGAGGTTCCCCCTACGAGCAGTACTTC.

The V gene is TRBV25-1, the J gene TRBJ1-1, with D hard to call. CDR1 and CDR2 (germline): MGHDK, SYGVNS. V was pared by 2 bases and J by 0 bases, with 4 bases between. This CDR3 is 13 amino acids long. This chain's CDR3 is CASSEPLNTEAFF. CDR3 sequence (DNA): TGTGCCAGCAGTGAACCCCTGAACACTGAAGCTTTCTTT.

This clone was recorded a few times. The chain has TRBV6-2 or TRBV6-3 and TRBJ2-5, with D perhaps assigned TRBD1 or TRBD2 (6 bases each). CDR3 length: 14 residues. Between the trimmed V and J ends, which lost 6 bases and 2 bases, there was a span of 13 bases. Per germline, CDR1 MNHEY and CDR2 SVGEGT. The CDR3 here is CASSSGAEQETQYF. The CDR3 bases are TGTGCCAGCAGCTCGGGGGCTGAGCAAGAGACCCAGTACTTC.

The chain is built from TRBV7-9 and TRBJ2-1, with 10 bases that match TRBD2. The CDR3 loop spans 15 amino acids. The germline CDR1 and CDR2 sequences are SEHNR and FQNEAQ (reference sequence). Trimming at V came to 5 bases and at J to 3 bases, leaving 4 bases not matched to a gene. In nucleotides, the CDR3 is TGTGCCAGCAGCCCTAGGACTAGCGGCTACAATGAGCAGTTCTTC. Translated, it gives CASSPRTSGYNEQFF.

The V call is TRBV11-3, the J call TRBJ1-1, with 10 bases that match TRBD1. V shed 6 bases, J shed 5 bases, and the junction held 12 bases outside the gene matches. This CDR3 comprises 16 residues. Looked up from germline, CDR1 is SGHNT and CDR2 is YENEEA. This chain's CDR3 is CASSANPGTGETEAFF. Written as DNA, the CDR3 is TGTGCCAGCAGTGCTAACCCCGGGACAGGGGAGACTGAAGCTTTCTTT.

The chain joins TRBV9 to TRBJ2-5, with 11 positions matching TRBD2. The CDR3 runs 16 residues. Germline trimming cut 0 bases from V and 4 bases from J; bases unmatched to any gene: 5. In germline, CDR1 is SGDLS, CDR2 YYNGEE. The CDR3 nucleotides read TGTGCCAGCAGCGTAGCTACTAGCGGGAGTGGAGAGACCCAGTACTTC. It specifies CASSVATSGSGETQYF. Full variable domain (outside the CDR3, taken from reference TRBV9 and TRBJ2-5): DSGVTQTPKHLITATGQRVTLRCSPRSGDLSVYWYQQSLDQGLQFLIQYYNGEERAKGNILERFSAQQFPDLHSELNLSSLELGDSALYFCASSVATSGSGETQYFGPGTRLLVL.

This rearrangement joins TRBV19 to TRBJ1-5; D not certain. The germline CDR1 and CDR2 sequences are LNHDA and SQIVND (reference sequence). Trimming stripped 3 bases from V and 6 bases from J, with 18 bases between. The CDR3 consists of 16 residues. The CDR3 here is CASSIGGSRPTQPQHF. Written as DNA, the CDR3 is TGTGCCAGTAGTATTGGTGGAAGCCGCCCAACTCAGCCCCAGCATTTT.

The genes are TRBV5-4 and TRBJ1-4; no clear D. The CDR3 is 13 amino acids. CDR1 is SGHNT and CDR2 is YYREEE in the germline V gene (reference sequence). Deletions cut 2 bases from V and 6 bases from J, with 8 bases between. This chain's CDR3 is CASSFGEDEKLFF. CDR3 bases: TGTGCCAGCAGCTTTGGGGAAGATGAAAAACTGTTTTTT.

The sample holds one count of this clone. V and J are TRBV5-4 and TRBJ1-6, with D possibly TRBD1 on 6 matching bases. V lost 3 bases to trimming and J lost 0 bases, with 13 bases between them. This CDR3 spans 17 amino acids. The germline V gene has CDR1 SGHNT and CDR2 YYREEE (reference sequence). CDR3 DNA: TGTGCCAGCAGCTCAGGGGTCGCGGGCTCCTATAATTCACCCCTCCACTTT. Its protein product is CASSSGVAGSYNSPLHF.

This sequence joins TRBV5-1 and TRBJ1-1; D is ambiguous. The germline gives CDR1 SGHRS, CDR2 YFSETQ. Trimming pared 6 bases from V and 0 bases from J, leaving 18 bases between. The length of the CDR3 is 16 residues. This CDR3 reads CASTSGGSNMNTEAFF. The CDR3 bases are TGCGCCAGCACCTCGGGAGGCAGTAACATGAACACTGAAGCTTTCTTT. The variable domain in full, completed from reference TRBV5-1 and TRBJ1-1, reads KAGVTQTPRYLIKTRGQQVTLSCSPISGHRSVSWYQQTPGQGLQFLFEYFSETQRNKGNFPGRFSGRQFSNSRSEMNVSTLELGDSALYLCASTSGGSNMNTEAFFGQGTRLTVV.

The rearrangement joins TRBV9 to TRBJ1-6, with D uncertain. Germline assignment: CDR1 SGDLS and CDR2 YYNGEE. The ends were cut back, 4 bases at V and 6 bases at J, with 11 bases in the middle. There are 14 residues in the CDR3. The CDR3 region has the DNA TGTGCCAGCAGCCAAAGGAATGTTAATTCACCCCTCCACTTT. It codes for CASSQRNVNSPLHF.

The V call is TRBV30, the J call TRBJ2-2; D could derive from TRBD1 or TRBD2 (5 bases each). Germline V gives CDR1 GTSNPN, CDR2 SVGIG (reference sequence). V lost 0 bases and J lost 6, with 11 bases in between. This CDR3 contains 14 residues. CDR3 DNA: TGTGCCTGGAGTGTATCGGGGCCCGCCGGGGAGCTGTTTTTT. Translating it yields CAWSVSGPAGELFF.

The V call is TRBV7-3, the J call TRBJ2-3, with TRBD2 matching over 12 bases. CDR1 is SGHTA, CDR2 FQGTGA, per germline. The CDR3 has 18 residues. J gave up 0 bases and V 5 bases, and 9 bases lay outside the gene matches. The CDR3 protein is CASSARLAGDPSTDTQYF. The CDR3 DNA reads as TGTGCCAGCAGCGCCCGACTAGCGGGGGACCCTAGCACAGATACGCAGTATTTT.